The clone carrying this TCR beta chain was detected once. This sample was included in a study of technical replicates of blood from a handful of donors. The CDR3 is 15 residues long. The ends were cut back, 5 bases at V and 2 bases at J, with 12 bases in the middle. Per the germline V gene, CDR1 is MDHEN and CDR2 is SYDVKM. Using immunoSEQ multiplex PCR, the repertoire was profiled, and TCRdb retains in-frame clones only, with some absent. The table includes more than 70,000 clones, 93% detected once. The chain combines TRBV28 with TRBJ1-4; D possibly corresponds to TRBD1 (6 bases). Specimen: T cells isolated from PBMCs. The TCR originated in a human donor in good health. CDR3 in amino acids: CASSPGGRTNEKLFF. The DNA of the CDR3 is TGTGCCAGCAGTCCCGGGGGGCGGACTAATGAAAAACTGTTTTTT. The variable domain in full, completed from reference TRBV28 and TRBJ1-4, reads DVKVTQSSRYLVKRTGEKVFLECVQDMDHENMFWYRQDPGLGLRLIYFSYDVKMKEKGDIPEGYSVSREKKERFSLILESASTNQTSMYLCASSPGGRTNEKLFFGSGTQLSVL.